Reported below is one TCR beta chain. Its antigen is undetermined. The source of the sample is a study of T cell responses to AZD1222 COVID-19 vaccine. Study context: Recipients boosted at about 4 weeks or about 12 weeks are pooled. Findings and limits, study-wide: Clonal diversity was possibly underestimated, and the donors were mostly white British, with more females. The study sampled repertoires only after the peak T cell response. Recipients of AZD1222 seropositive at baseline numbered only 5 to 7.

Assay used: immunoSEQ multiplex PCR; TCRdb lists only in-frame clones, some missing. Among 67,000 or so clones listed, 84% were seen once. There are 16 residues in the CDR3. CDR1 and CDR2 from the germline V gene are SNHLY and FYNNEI. J lost 4 bases, V lost 2 bases, and 8 bases had no gene match. This chain joins TRBV2 and TRBJ1-5; TRBD1 aligns across 7 bases. The sample consisted of peripheral blood, taken on day 0 of AZD1222 vaccination. This TCR came from an adult in good health. The DNA of the CDR3 is TGTGCCAGCAGTGAACGGACAGGCAATGGGAATCAGCCCCAGCATTTT. Amino acid sequence: CASSERTGNGNQPQHF.